This entry is about one T cell receptor (beta chain). Its antigen is undetermined. The V gene's germline CDR1 is LNHDA and CDR2 SQIVND (reference sequence). The CDR3 covers 14 residues. Trimming shortened V by 8 bases and J by 12 bases, and 25 bases separated the two germline ends. TCRdb re-analysed the reads in MiXCR, keeping a single row per CDR3 protein. The table includes approximately 990,000 distinct CDR3 sequences, around a third detected once. This record belongs to a study of T cell repertoires in cytomegalovirus infection. In the study overall: Use of recently identified HLA-C-restricted and well-studied HLA-B-restricted CMV epitopes was part of the study. General observations from the study: What dominated the ex vivo response were HLA-C-restricted CMV-specific TCR beta clonotypes. Based on cumulative public TCR beta family frequency, carriers of CMV plus the relevant HLA were identified.

This rearrangement joins TRBV19 to TRBJ1-1; D call uncertain. The input for sequencing was cultured CD8+ T cells from PBMCs, taken from culture after CMV antigen stimulation. This TCR was recovered from a human donor in good health (CMV status not recorded). Some clones in this sample may be carry-over from other donors' samples. The CDR3 coding sequence is TGTGCCAGTTCCTATTTAGGGCCCAGCCAAAGCCCTTTCTTT. As protein: CASSYLGPSQSPFF. Drawing the rest from reference TRBV19 and TRBJ1-1, the complete variable domain is DGGITQSPKYLFRKEGQNVTLSCEQNLNHDAMYWYRQDPGQGLRLIYYSQIVNDFQKGDIAEGYSVSREKKESFPLTVTSAQKNPTAFYLCASSYLGPSQSPFFGQGTRLTVV.